This T cell receptor (beta chain) is drawn from a study of blood T cell repertoires in COVID-19. Study-level information: The United States, Italy and Spain were the sources of the acute and convalescent COVID-19 samples. From T cells, B-cell-depleted T cells, or PBMCs came the material, which was cDNA or gDNA.

V gave up 6 bases and J gave up 0 bases; unmatched junction bases: 4. Germline-derived CDR1 and CDR2 are SGHNT and YYREEE (reference sequence). The CDR3 has 14 amino acids. Authors' methods: Scientists estimated how many nucleated cells there were by amplifying reference gene primers. The method was immunoSEQ multiplex PCR; TCRdb's version includes in-frame clones alone and lacks a portion of them. From that table come the V and J calls and clone size; the DNA was used to work out D and trimming. The repertoire holds 300,000 to 400,000 clones, over 75% seen once, with approximately 8% in the top ten.

J is TRBJ1-2 and V is TRBV5-4; 8 bases line up with TRBD1. Input material: peripheral blood. This clonotype was obtained from a woman aged 50 to 60 who had recovered from COVID-19. CDR3 DNA: TGTGCCAGCAAGGGACAGGCGGCTAACTATGGCTACACCTTC. Translating it yields CASKGQAANYGYTF.